The 8 T cell receptor beta chains below all came from one sample that was sequenced in a study of blood T cell repertoires in COVID-19. Assay: immunoSEQ multiplex PCR; the TCRdb copy retains only in-frame clones and omits some. The sample has around 80,000 clones, roughly 82% seen once. The sequenced sample was peripheral blood. Receptors originate from an elderly man with acute or convalescent COVID-19.

This chain links TRBV19 with TRBJ1-5, with TRBD1 matching 8 bases. The CDR3 has 15 residues. Losses at the gene ends were 3 bases for V and 4 bases for J; bases not matched to a gene: 5. The germline gives CDR1 LNHDA, CDR2 SQIVND (reference sequence). CDR3 amino acids: CASSMGQEFNQPQHF. The CDR3 DNA sequence: TGTGCCAGTAGTATGGGACAGGAGTTTAATCAGCCCCAGCATTTT.

V usage is TRBV6-1 and J usage is TRBJ1-4, with D possibly being TRBD1 (5 bases). Trimming cost V 2 bases and J 3 bases, with 10 bases left between them. The CDR3 consists of 15 residues. Germline-derived CDR1 and CDR2 are MNHNS and SASEGT. The CDR3 region is CASSEIRASNEKLFF. In DNA form, the CDR3 reads TGTGCCAGCAGTGAAATCAGGGCCTCTAATGAAAAACTGTTTTTT.

V and J are TRBV10-1 and TRBJ2-7; perhaps TRBD1 as D (6 bases). The length of the CDR3 is 13 residues. Germline assignment: CDR1 WNHNN and CDR2 SYGVQD (reference sequence). Trimming took off 1 base at V and 3 bases at J, with 7 bases between the two ends. The CDR3 protein is CASSELQGYEQYF. The CDR3 DNA reads TGCGCCAGCAGTGAGTTACAGGGCTACGAGCAGTACTTC.

The chain has TRBV7-2 and TRBJ2-1, with TRBD2 matching 9 bases. J was trimmed by 3 bases and V by 5 bases; bases with no gene match: 5. Germline CDR1 reads SGHTA; CDR2 reads FQGNSA. There are 15 residues in the CDR3. CDR3 sequence reads: CASSPSGAHYNEQFF. The CDR3 nucleotides read TGTGCCAGCAGCCCTAGCGGGGCCCACTACAATGAGCAGTTCTTC.

The rearrangement links TRBV28 to TRBJ1-5, with a weak D call TRBD1 (5 bases). Germline loops: CDR1 MDHEN, CDR2 SYDVKM. The CDR3 has 14 amino acids. V was cut by 2 bases and J by 5 bases, with 10 bases left in between. As DNA, the CDR3 is TGTGCCAGCAGTTTAAGCAGGGCCGATCAGCCCCAGCATTTT. This gives the protein CASSLSRADQPQHF.

The chain recombines TRBV12-3 or TRBV12-4 with TRBJ1-5; D unclear. Trimming shortened V by 3 bases and J by 5 bases, and 5 bases separated the two germline ends. This CDR3 has 12 amino acids. The CDR3 sequence is CASSFQYQPQHF. The CDR3 region has the DNA TGTGCCAGCAGTTTTCAGTATCAGCCCCAGCATTTT.

This chain links TRBV3-1 (or the pseudogene TRBV3-2) with TRBJ2-1; 7 bases map to TRBD2. Germline trimming cut 0 bases from V and 2 bases from J; bases unmatched to any gene: 4. This CDR3 contains 16 residues. Germline CDR1 LGHDT, CDR2 YNNKEL (reference sequence). The CDR3 nucleotides are TGTGCCAGCAGCCAAGAATTGGCGGGGGCCTACAATGAGCAGTTCTTC. Protein: CASSQELAGAYNEQFF.

V gene TRBV5-1 combines with J gene TRBJ1-1; 8 positions match TRBD1. V lost 4 bases and J lost 11; bases outside the gene matches: 22. The CDR3 length is 17 residues. Germline CDR1 SGHRS, CDR2 YFSETQ. The CDR3 sequence: CASSANTGQENPGMAFF. In nucleotides, the CDR3 is TGCGCCAGCAGCGCCAACACGGGACAGGAAAACCCGGGGATGGCTTTCTTT.